Each of the 32 T cell receptor beta chains below was sequenced from the same sample in a study of blood T cell repertoires in COVID-19. Profiling relied on immunoSEQ multiplex PCR, and the TCRdb table lists in-frame clones only, not all of them. The data hold almost 400,000 clones, with roughly 86% observed a single time. The specimen was PBMCs or T cells enriched from blood (not recorded which). All receptors come from a woman in her twenties or thirties who had recovered from COVID-19.

This clone has just a few counts. J is TRBJ1-4 and V is TRBV9, with TRBD1 identical over 7 bases. There are 13 residues in the CDR3. The J segment lost 4 bases and the V segment lost 8 bases, leaving 5 bases of the junction unmatched. Germline V lookup: CDR1 SGDLS, CDR2 YYNGEE. The CDR3 DNA sequence: TGTGCCAGAAAGGACAGGTTTAATGAAAAACTGTTTTTT. The encoded protein is CARKDRFNEKLFF. Full variable domain (missing parts from reference TRBV9 and TRBJ1-4): DSGVTQTPKHLITATGQRVTLRCSPRSGDLSVYWYQQSLDQGLQFLIQYYNGEERAKGNILERFSAQQFPDLHSELNLSSLELGDSALYFCARKDRFNEKLFFGSGTQLSVL.

The chain employs TRBV7-3 and TRBJ2-1; TRBD2 might be the D (6 bases). CDR1 and CDR2 (germline): SGHTA, FQGTGA. CDR3 length: 16 amino acids. The ends were cut back, 3 bases at V and 7 bases at J, with 19 bases in the middle. In nucleotides, the CDR3 is TGTGCCAGCAGCTTGACTAGTTCGAAGTTTGATAATGAGCAGTTCTTC. The encoded protein is CASSLTSSKFDNEQFF. Full variable domain (rest looked up from reference TRBV7-3 and TRBJ2-1): GAGVSQTPSNKVTEKGKYVELRCDPISGHTALYWYRQSLGQGPEFLIYFQGTGAADDSGLPNDRFFAVRPEGSVSTLKIQRTERGDSAVYLCASSLTSSKFDNEQFFGPGTRLTVL.

The CDR3 coding sequence is TGTGCCAGCAGCCCCCGAGACAGTACCTACAATGAGCAGTTCTTC. Protein sequence: CASSPRDSTYNEQFF. The chain has TRBV9 and TRBJ2-1, with D possibly TRBD1 on 5 matching bases. CDR3 length: 15 residues. The germline V gene has CDR1 SGDLS and CDR2 YYNGEE. The V end was cut by 4 bases, the J end by 2 bases, with 13 bases between.

V usage is TRBV30 and J usage is TRBJ1-1; maybe TRBD1 (6 bases). V shed 3 bases and J shed 4 bases, with 15 bases lying between them. The CDR3 covers 14 residues. Germline V CDR1 and CDR2: GTSNPN, SVGIG (reference sequence). CDR3 amino acids: CAWRDTQGGTEAFF. CDR3 nucleotides: TGTGCCTGGAGGGACACACAGGGCGGCACTGAAGCTTTCTTT.

The rearrangement joins TRBV19 to TRBJ2-4, with 8 bases identical to TRBD1. This CDR3 is 13 amino acids long. In germline, CDR1 is LNHDA, CDR2 SQIVND (reference sequence). J lost 7 bases, V lost 5 bases, and 4 bases had no gene match. The chain's CDR3 is CASSPRDRNIQYF. The DNA for the CDR3 is TGTGCCAGTAGTCCCAGGGACAGGAACATTCAGTACTTC.

This CDR3 is CAISEPKGIAGVETQYF. The CDR3 region has the DNA TGTGCCATCAGTGAGCCAAAAGGGATCGCGGGAGTGGAGACCCAGTACTTC. The chain uses TRBV10-3 and TRBJ2-5; 7 bases are a match to TRBD2. The trim removed 2 bases at V and 5 bases at J, leaving 14 bases unmatched. CDR1 is ENHRY, CDR2 SYGVKD, per germline. This CDR3 has 17 residues.

V and J are TRBV7-9 and TRBJ2-7, with D uncertain. Trimming shortened V by 2 bases and J by 6 bases, and 5 bases separated the two germline ends. This CDR3 is built from 11 residues. The germline V gene has CDR1 SEHNR and CDR2 FQNEAQ (reference sequence). DNA of the CDR3: TGTGCCAGCAGCTTAACCGGCGAGCAGTACTTC. Residues: CASSLTGEQYF.

V is TRBV29-1 and J is TRBJ1-5, with D perhaps TRBD1 (6 bases). The CDR3 covers 13 residues. Germline assignment: CDR1 SQVTM and CDR2 ANQGSEA. Trimming removed 5 bases at V and 7 bases at J, with 15 bases between. CDR3 loop: CSVLLRGGQPQHF. Here the CDR3 DNA reads TGCAGCGTTCTCCTCAGGGGCGGGCAGCCCCAGCATTTT.

The chain joins TRBV11-2 to TRBJ1-2; tentative D call: TRBD1 (5 bases). The V end was cut by 1 base, the J end by 4 bases, with 13 bases between. The CDR3 loop spans 15 amino acids. Germline loops: CDR1 SGHAT, CDR2 FQNNGV. Here the CDR3 reads CASSLVAGPGYGYTF. DNA of the CDR3: TGTGCCAGCAGCTTAGTCGCAGGGCCTGGCTATGGCTACACCTTC. The full variable domain, completed using reference TRBV11-2 and TRBJ1-2, is EAGVAQSPRYKIIEKRQSVAFWCNPISGHATLYWYQQILGQGPKLLIQFQNNGVVDDSQLPKDRFSAERLKGVDSTLKIQPAKLEDSAVYLCASSLVAGPGYGYTFGSGTRLTVV.

The V gene is TRBV5-5, the J gene TRBJ2-7; 8 bases map to TRBD1. V lost 5 bases and J lost 3; bases outside the gene matches: 16. CDR1 and CDR2 (germline): SGHKS, YYEKEE (reference sequence). The length of the CDR3 is 17 residues. CDR3 protein: CASRMGPGTGPFYEQYF. CDR3 in DNA: TGTGCCAGCAGGATGGGTCCCGGGACAGGACCTTTCTACGAGCAGTACTTC.

This chain connects TRBV7-2 to TRBJ1-2; D is ambiguous. V was cut by 1 base and J by 2 bases, with 8 bases left in between. The CDR3 has 14 amino acids. CDR1 is SGHTA, CDR2 FQGNSA, per germline. The CDR3 region is CASSLVHRNYGYTF. The CDR3 DNA reads TGTGCCAGCAGCTTAGTCCACAGAAACTATGGCTACACCTTC. The whole variable domain, remainder taken from reference TRBV7-2 and TRBJ1-2, is GAGVSQSPSNKVTEKGKDVELRCDPISGHTALYWYRQSLGQGLEFLIYFQGNSAPDKSGLPSDRFSAERTGGSVSTLTIQRTQQEDSAVYLCASSLVHRNYGYTFGSGTRLTVV.

V usage is TRBV10-2 and J usage is TRBJ2-1; 7 bases match TRBD2. Germline lookup yields CDR1 WSHSY and CDR2 SAAADI. The CDR3 totals 16 residues. Trimming cost V 1 base and J 0 bases; bases outside gene matches: 3. CDR3 DNA sequence: TGCGCCAGCAGTGAGTTAGGGAGGGCCTCCTACAATGAGCAGTTCTTC. This codes for CASSELGRASYNEQFF.

This clone has only one observation. J is TRBJ2-5 and V is TRBV5-4; the D gene is possibly TRBD1 (6 bases). The CDR3 has 13 amino acids. Germline V lookup: CDR1 SGHNT, CDR2 YYREEE (reference sequence). Trimming took 4 bases from V and 8 from J, leaving 15 bases between them. CDR3 in amino acids: CASSGRDTETQYF. As DNA, the CDR3 is TGTGCCAGCAGCGGCCGGGACACGGAAACCCAGTACTTC.

The chain recombines TRBV30 with TRBJ2-2; the D is unclear. The CDR3 extends over 14 amino acids. Germline V CDR1 and CDR2: GTSNPN, SVGIG (reference sequence). Trimming took 0 bases from V and 3 from J, leaving 8 bases between them. The CDR3 region is CAWSVRVDTGELFF. The CDR3 bases are TGTGCCTGGAGTGTAAGAGTGGACACCGGGGAGCTGTTTTTT. The variable domain in full, with the rest retrieved from reference TRBV30 and TRBJ2-2, is SQTIHQWPATLVQPVGSPLSLECTVEGTSNPNLYWYRQAAGRGLQLLFYSVGIGQISSEVPQNLSASRPQDRQFILSSKKLLLSDSGFYLCAWSVRVDTGELFFGEGSRLTVL.

This sequence joins TRBV20-1 and TRBJ1-5; D ambiguous. CDR1 is DFQATT, CDR2 SNEGSKA, per germline (reference sequence). This CDR3 is built from 13 residues. The V gene lost 3 bases and the J gene lost 4 bases, with 10 bases spanning the gap. The CDR3 here is CSASHSGNQPQHF. DNA for the CDR3: TGCAGTGCTAGTCATTCAGGTAATCAGCCCCAGCATTTT.

V usage is TRBV7-9 and J usage is TRBJ1-1; no firm D call. This CDR3 is built from 14 residues. Between the trimmed V and J ends, which lost 3 bases and 3 bases, there was a span of 11 bases. Germline lookup yields CDR1 SEHNR and CDR2 FQNEAQ (reference sequence). Here the CDR3 DNA reads TGTGCCAGCAGCTTCCTCGGGCGGGACACTGAAGCTTTCTTT. This gives the protein CASSFLGRDTEAFF.

The chain employs TRBV7-3 and TRBJ1-1; 8 nucleotides agree with TRBD1. CDR3 length: 19 residues. The germline gives CDR1 SGHTA, CDR2 FQGTGA. The junction had 19 bases not matched to a gene; V was cut back by 3 bases and J by 4 bases. The CDR3 nucleotides are TGTGCCAGCAGCTTCTCCCGGGACAGGATAACTCCTATCGGCACTGAAGCTTTCTTT. This sequence encodes CASSFSRDRITPIGTEAFF.

This sequence joins TRBV7-9 and TRBJ1-2, with 7 bases identical to TRBD1. The CDR3 has 15 residues. Unmatched junction bases numbered 8, after V lost 4 bases and J lost 3 bases. Germline CDR1 is SEHNR and CDR2 is FQNEAQ (reference sequence). CDR3 sequence (DNA): TGTGCCAGCAGCTCTATGGACAGGTCGGACTATGGCTACACCTTC. Amino acid sequence: CASSSMDRSDYGYTF.

The V and J genes are TRBV28 and TRBJ2-7, with 11 bases fitting TRBD1. CDR3 size: 18 residues. V dropped 4 bases and J dropped 4; count of bases not matched to a gene: 15. The germline CDR1 and CDR2 sequences are MDHEN and SYDVKM. This CDR3 reads CASSSTKDRGLFLYEQYF. For the CDR3, the DNA is TGTGCCAGCAGTTCCACTAAGGACAGGGGGCTTTTTTTGTACGAGCAGTACTTC.

This chain connects TRBV24-1 to TRBJ1-5; 8 bases agree with TRBD1. The CDR3 is 15 amino acids. Germline CDR1 is KGHDR and CDR2 is SFDVKD. The V and J ends lost 4 bases and 6 bases, in that order; junction bases with no gene match: 7. CDR3 sequence (DNA): TGTGCCACCAGTGACAGGGGGCAGGCGTTTCAGCCCCAGCATTTT. Protein: CATSDRGQAFQPQHF.

This chain joins TRBV28 and TRBJ2-7; TRBD1 matches 7 bases. This CDR3 comprises 13 residues. V lost 4 bases to trimming and J lost 2 bases; unmatched junction nucleotides: 2. Germline-derived CDR1 and CDR2 are MDHEN and SYDVKM. The CDR3 sequence is CASSYGQAYEQYF. The CDR3 DNA is TGTGCCAGCAGTTACGGACAGGCCTACGAGCAGTACTTC. The variable domain in full, with the rest retrieved from reference TRBV28 and TRBJ2-7, is DVKVTQSSRYLVKRTGEKVFLECVQDMDHENMFWYRQDPGLGLRLIYFSYDVKMKEKGDIPEGYSVSREKKERFSLILESASTNQTSMYLCASSYGQAYEQYFGPGTRLTVT.

This chain connects TRBV28 to TRBJ2-7, with TRBD2 matching over 7 bases. The germline gives CDR1 MDHEN, CDR2 SYDVKM. The CDR3 contains 15 residues. J was trimmed by 1 base and V by 6 bases; bases with no gene match: 9. The CDR3 sequence: CASRPYRGSSYEQYF. The CDR3 DNA sequence: TGTGCCAGCAGACCCTACCGCGGGAGTTCCTACGAGCAGTACTTC.

This clone is a singleton in its sample. The chain combines TRBV29-1 with TRBJ2-5; TRBD1 matches 7 bases. CDR1 and CDR2 from the germline V gene are SQVTM and ANQGSEA. V trimming: 1 base; J trimming: 1 base; junction bases outside the gene matches: 6. This CDR3 is built from 15 residues. The CDR3 sequence is CSVEAGTALQETQYF. For the CDR3, the DNA is TGCAGCGTTGAAGCCGGGACAGCTCTCCAAGAGACCCAGTACTTC.

This sequence joins TRBV11-3 and TRBJ2-1; perhaps TRBD1 as D (5 bases). Trimming left V 0 bases short and J 7 bases short, with 13 bases between. CDR1 SGHNT and CDR2 YENEEA come from the germline V gene. The CDR3 totals 15 residues. For the CDR3, the DNA is TGTGCCAGCAGCTTAGACCCGGGCAGGGTGAATGAGCAGTTCTTC. Translating it yields CASSLDPGRVNEQFF.

This clone was observed a single time. The V and J genes are TRBV4-1 and TRBJ2-3; no clear D gene. CDR3 length: 14 residues. Trimming pared 0 bases from V and 6 bases from J, leaving 10 bases between. CDR1 and CDR2 (germline): MGHRA, YSYEKL. For the CDR3, the DNA is TGCGCCAGCAGCCAAGATTTAGCATTGGATACGCAGTATTTT. Amino acids: CASSQDLALDTQYF.

Concerning this clone: An end of the junction does not agree with germline; a read error may underlie this. CDR3 amino acids: CASREAGGPVETQYF. CDR3 DNA sequence: TGTGCCAGCAGGGAAGCGGGGGGGCCGGTGGAGACCCAGTACTTC. The V and J genes are TRBV6-1 and TRBJ2-5; 10 nucleotides line up with TRBD2. This CDR3 is built from 15 residues. Germline V gives CDR1 MNHNS, CDR2 SASEGT.

The chain carries TRBV27 and TRBJ1-1; no definite D call. V lost 6 bases, J lost 4 bases, and 18 bases lay in between. Germline V gives CDR1 MNHEY, CDR2 SMNVEV (reference sequence). The CDR3 is 15 amino acids. In DNA form, the CDR3 reads TGTGCCAGCAGCTATGACCGGCCGGGAGGCACTGAAGCTTTCTTT. Protein: CASSYDRPGGTEAFF.

This clone is a singleton in its sample. The chain is built from TRBV7-6 and TRBJ2-7, with 12 bases fitting TRBD2. This CDR3 is 16 amino acids long. The V and J ends lost 1 base and 2 bases, in that order; junction bases with no gene match: 3. Germline values: CDR1 SGHVS, CDR2 FNYEAQ. CDR3 region: CASSLGLAGETYEQYF. The CDR3 nucleotides read TGTGCCAGCAGCTTAGGACTAGCGGGGGAGACCTACGAGCAGTACTTC.

This sequence joins TRBV20-1 and TRBJ1-4; D might be TRBD1 (6 bases). The CDR3 sequence is 16 residues long. CDR1 is DFQATT, CDR2 SNEGSKA, per germline (reference sequence). V gave up 3 bases and J gave up 0 bases, with 14 bases separating them. CDR3 sequence (DNA): TGCAGTGCTAGTAGGGGGTTGGGCGCAACTAATGAAAAACTGTTTTTT. Encoded protein: CSASRGLGATNEKLFF.

This chain uses TRBV5-4 with TRBJ1-1, with a weak D call TRBD1 (5 bases). The CDR3 runs to 14 residues. From germline, CDR1 is SGHNT and CDR2 YYREEE (reference sequence). Trimming removed 6 bases from V and 8 bases from J, with 20 bases in between. CDR3 sequence: CASNDVPGPTEAFF. In DNA form, the CDR3 reads TGTGCCAGCAACGACGTCCCAGGGCCCACCGAAGCTTTCTTT.

V usage is TRBV7-9 and J usage is TRBJ2-3; 9 bases map to TRBD2. The CDR3 has 16 residues. J lost 2 bases, V lost 5 bases, and 8 bases had no gene match. CDR1 SEHNR and CDR2 FQNEAQ come from the germline V gene (reference sequence). The CDR3 is CASSPGPSGNTDTQYF. CDR3 coding DNA: TGTGCCAGCAGCCCAGGGCCTAGCGGGAACACAGATACGCAGTATTTT.

The chain combines TRBV10-3 with TRBJ1-2, with D tentatively TRBD1 (5 bases). Looked up from germline, CDR1 is ENHRY and CDR2 is SYGVKD. The V gene lost 7 bases and the J gene lost 4 bases, with 10 bases spanning the gap. This CDR3 contains 12 residues. CDR3 in DNA: TGTGCCATCACGGGGGACGTCTATGGCTACACCTTC. Residues: CAITGDVYGYTF.